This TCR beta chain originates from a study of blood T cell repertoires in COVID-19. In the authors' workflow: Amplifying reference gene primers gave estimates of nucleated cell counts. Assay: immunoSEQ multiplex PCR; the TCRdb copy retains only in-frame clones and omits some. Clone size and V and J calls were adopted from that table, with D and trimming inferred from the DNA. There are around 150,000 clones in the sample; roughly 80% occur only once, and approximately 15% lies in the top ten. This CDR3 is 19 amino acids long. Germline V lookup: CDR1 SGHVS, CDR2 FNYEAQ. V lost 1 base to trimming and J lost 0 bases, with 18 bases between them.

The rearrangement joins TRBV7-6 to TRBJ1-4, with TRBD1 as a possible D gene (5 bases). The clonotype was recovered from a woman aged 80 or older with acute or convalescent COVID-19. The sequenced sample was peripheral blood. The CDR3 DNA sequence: TGTGCCAGCAGCTTAGATCTGATCTCGGGGGGTGCAACTAATGAAAAACTGTTTTTT. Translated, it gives CASSLDLISGGATNEKLFF.